This T cell receptor (beta chain) came from a study of blood T cell repertoires in COVID-19. Study background: PBMCs, B-cell-depleted T cells, or T cells provided the cDNA or gDNA that made up the material.

The method was immunoSEQ multiplex PCR; TCRdb's version includes in-frame clones alone and lacks a portion of them. The table has 90,000 or so clones, roughly 77% seen once; the top ten hold about 24%. Trimming removed 2 bases at V and 4 bases at J, with 2 bases between. CDR3 length: 12 amino acids. Germline CDR1 KGHDR, CDR2 SFDVKD. The genes are TRBV24-1 and TRBJ2-1, with no clear D. This receptor was obtained from a human donor in a cohort sampled during active COVID-19. Sequenced: peripheral blood. The CDR3 DNA follows: TGTGCCACCAGTGATTCATACAATGAGCAGTTCTTC. This gives the protein CATSDSYNEQFF.